A few counts support the clone carrying this T cell receptor beta chain. TCRdb fed the 5' RACE reads into MiXCR, producing one record per CDR3 protein. Seen here are a few hundred thousand distinct CDR3 sequences, 12% observed once, and the top ten hold about 3%. The germline gives CDR1 DFQATT, CDR2 SNEGSKA (reference sequence). Between the trimmed V and J ends, which lost 4 bases and 4 bases, there was a span of 14 bases. This CDR3 spans 15 amino acids. The data belong to a study of T cells after yellow fever vaccination. Study-wide context: Fractions of limited cellularity were prepared by means of SMART-Seq v4 Ultra Low Input.

The gene calls are TRBV20-1 and TRBJ2-6; perhaps TRBD1 as D (6 bases). This TCR was sampled from a man aged 18 to 30 who received the YFV17D yellow fever vaccine. The specimen comprised CD4+ T cells sorted from PBMCs, sampled 15 days after the yellow fever booster vaccination. CDR3 DNA sequence: TGCAGTGCTAACACTCCAGGGGTCGGGGCCAACGTCCTGACTTTC. This encodes CSANTPGVGANVLTF.